These 21 T cell receptor beta chains were all obtained from the same sample, sequenced in a study of blood T cell repertoires in COVID-19. TCRdb's table, derived via immunoSEQ multiplex PCR, lists solely in-frame clones and lacks some. Among around 110,000 clones listed, 84% were seen once. The source material was peripheral blood. These receptors were taken from a human donor in a cohort sampled during active COVID-19.

The rearrangement uses TRBV19 and TRBJ2-1, with 7 nucleotides matching TRBD2. The CDR3 consists of 15 residues. J was trimmed by 5 bases and V by 5 bases; bases with no gene match: 9. Germline values: CDR1 LNHDA, CDR2 SQIVND (reference sequence). The CDR3 is CASSSQRDVHNEQFF. CDR3 nucleotides: TGTGCCAGTAGTTCGCAGCGGGATGTGCACAATGAGCAGTTCTTC.

The rearrangement joins TRBV6-1 to TRBJ1-6, with 7 bases identical to TRBD1. CDR3 length equals 14 residues. Trimming cost V 2 bases and J 10 bases; bases outside gene matches: 5. CDR1 and CDR2 (germline): MNHNS, SASEGT. The CDR3 loop reads CASSETGAESPLHF. CDR3 nucleotide sequence: TGTGCCAGCAGTGAAACAGGGGCAGAATCACCCCTCCACTTT.

The V gene is TRBV6-2 or TRBV6-3, the J gene TRBJ2-1; possibly TRBD2 for D (5 bases). Trimming took off 5 bases at V and 0 bases at J, with 14 bases between the two ends. This CDR3 is 16 amino acids long. From germline, CDR1 is MNHEY and CDR2 SVGEGT. In DNA, the CDR3 is TGTGCCAGCAGTCACGCGACTACGACCTCCTACAATGAGCAGTTCTTC. This translates into CASSHATTTSYNEQFF.

The chain has TRBV29-1 and TRBJ1-2; 7 nucleotides line up with TRBD1. The CDR3 has 13 residues. The germline V gene has CDR1 SQVTM and CDR2 ANQGSEA. Trimming at V came to 6 bases and at J to 4 bases, leaving 8 bases not matched to a gene. CDR3: CSVVNRGGYGYTF. CDR3 nucleotides: TGCAGCGTAGTAAACAGGGGAGGCTATGGCTACACCTTC.

This rearrangement joins TRBV30 to TRBJ2-1, with D perhaps matching TRBD2 (6 bases). Trimming removed 2 bases at V and 0 bases at J, with 8 bases between. The CDR3 length is 14 residues. The germline V gene encodes CDR1 GTSNPN and CDR2 SVGIG (reference sequence). The DNA of the CDR3 is TGTGCCTGGAGTCCCGGGAGCTCCTACAATGAGCAGTTCTTC. Residues: CAWSPGSSYNEQFF.

The chain carries TRBV19 and TRBJ1-1, with no clear D. The CDR3 extends over 13 amino acids. Germline CDR1 LNHDA, CDR2 SQIVND (reference sequence). V lost 4 bases to trimming and J lost 4 bases, with 10 bases between them. As DNA, the CDR3 is TGTGCCAGTAGTAAAGCGGGTGTCACTGAAGCTTTCTTT. It specifies CASSKAGVTEAFF.

In this sample, this clone turned up once. The chain uses TRBV6-1 and TRBJ1-1; D remains ambiguous. The V gene's germline CDR1 is MNHNS and CDR2 SASEGT. This CDR3 is 16 amino acids long. V lost 2 bases, J lost 1 base, and 14 bases lay in between. Here the CDR3 DNA reads TGTGCCAGCAGTGAAACCGCGGGATTTTCGAACACTGAAGCTTTCTTT. This sequence encodes CASSETAGFSNTEAFF.

This chain connects TRBV6-2 or TRBV6-3 to TRBJ2-2; TRBD2 might be the D (5 bases). V shed 2 bases and J shed 5 bases, with 6 bases lying between them. The CDR3 covers 13 residues. In germline, CDR1 is MNHEY, CDR2 SVGEGT. This CDR3 is CASSYGGTGELFF. CDR3 bases: TGTGCCAGCAGTTACGGAGGTACCGGGGAGCTGTTTTTT.

The J gene is TRBJ2-1, the V gene TRBV7-3, with TRBD2 as a possible D gene (6 bases). The CDR3 sequence is 14 residues long. Germline V gene data show CDR1 as SGHTA and CDR2 as FQGTGA. Trimming pared 2 bases from V and 10 bases from J, leaving 15 bases between. The CDR3 region is CASSLFGAEGEQFF. The CDR3 DNA reads as TGTGCCAGCAGCTTATTCGGGGCGGAGGGAGAGCAGTTCTTC.

The CDR3 DNA reads TGTGCCAGCAGCAAAGGCGGGGGTCGAACCGGGGAGCTGTTTTTT. Translation gives CASSKGGGRTGELFF. V is TRBV7-9 and J is TRBJ2-2; 7 bases map to TRBD2. The CDR3 is 15 residues long. In germline, CDR1 is SEHNR, CDR2 FQNEAQ (reference sequence). With V trimmed by 5 bases and J by 5 bases, 8 bases remained unmatched.

This chain joins TRBV3-1 (or the pseudogene TRBV3-2) and TRBJ2-5, with 14 nucleotides matching TRBD2. The CDR3 contains 19 residues. With 4 bases clipped from V and 5 bases from J, the junction kept 15 bases outside the gene matches. CDR1 LGHDT and CDR2 YNNKEL come from the germline V gene (reference sequence). This chain's CDR3 is CASSLRPSTSGRAPETQYF. The CDR3 region has the DNA TGTGCCAGCAGCCTTAGACCCTCGACTAGCGGGAGGGCCCCCGAGACCCAGTACTTC.

This chain links TRBV4-2 with TRBJ2-4; D gene uncertain. CDR1 LGHNA and CDR2 YNFKEQ come from the germline V gene. The CDR3 covers 18 residues. With 0 bases removed from V and 0 bases from J, the gap between germline ends came to 15 bases. The CDR3 coding sequence is TGTGCCAGCAGCCAAGATGCGGTTGGCGGTATAGCCAAAAACATTCAGTACTTC. It is translated as CASSQDAVGGIAKNIQYF.

The gene calls are TRBV24-1 and TRBJ1-1; 7 bases align to TRBD1. The trim removed 9 bases at V and 0 bases at J, leaving 3 bases unmatched. This CDR3 is built from 13 residues. Germline CDR1 reads KGHDR; CDR2 reads SFDVKD. The CDR3 region has the DNA TGTGCCACCCGACAGGGAATGAACACTGAAGCTTTCTTT. This translates into CATRQGMNTEAFF.

The V call is TRBV2, the J call TRBJ1-5; the match to TRBD1 covers 7 bases. With 4 bases clipped from V and 2 bases from J, the junction kept 5 bases outside the gene matches. CDR1 and CDR2 from the germline V gene are SNHLY and FYNNEI. CDR3 size: 15 residues. The DNA for the CDR3 is TGTGCCAGCAGTGCGGCAGGGGGAGGCAATCAGCCCCAGCATTTT. Translated: CASSAAGGGNQPQHF.

The gene calls are TRBV6-1 and TRBJ1-5; a possible D gene is TRBD1 (6 bases). The germline V gene has CDR1 MNHNS and CDR2 SASEGT. The CDR3 spans 16 residues. V shed 4 bases and J shed 4 bases, with 17 bases lying between them. The CDR3 DNA reads as TGTGCCAGCAGTGGCCCCGCAGGGGTAGGTAATCAGCCCCAGCATTTT. Residues: CASSGPAGVGNQPQHF.

This chain uses TRBV14 with TRBJ2-4, with TRBD1 matching over 7 bases. This CDR3 region has 17 residues. Germline CDR1 and CDR2: SGHDN and FVKESK. The junction had 6 bases not matched to a gene; V was cut back by 0 bases and J by 1 base. CDR3 in DNA: TGTGCCAGCAGCCAAGAAGGGCCCAGGGGGGCCAAAAACATTCAGTACTTC. This encodes CASSQEGPRGAKNIQYF. Based on the CDR3 plus reference TRBV14 and TRBJ2-4, the full variable domain is EAGVTQFPSHSVIEKGQTVTLRCDPISGHDNLYWYRRVMGKEIKFLLHFVKESKQDESGMPNNRFLAERTGGTYSTLKVQPAELEDSGVYFCASSQEGPRGAKNIQYFGAGTRLSVL.

The gene calls are TRBV7-2 and TRBJ2-1; D is possibly TRBD2 (6 bases). The length of the CDR3 is 17 residues. V was cut by 1 base and J by 5 bases, with 18 bases left in between. CDR1 is SGHTA and CDR2 is FQGNSA in the germline V gene. The CDR3 protein is CASSLEALAFFDNEQFF. CDR3 DNA: TGTGCCAGCAGCTTAGAAGCACTAGCTTTTTTCGACAATGAGCAGTTCTTC.

This sequence joins TRBV2 and TRBJ1-4; 9 nucleotides align to TRBD1. This CDR3 has 15 residues. Germline assignment: CDR1 SNHLY and CDR2 FYNNEI. Trimming cost V 6 bases and J 7 bases; bases outside gene matches: 9. Written as DNA, the CDR3 is TGTGCCAGCAGCACATACGGGACAGGGAGTGAAAAACTGTTTTTT. Translating gives CASSTYGTGSEKLFF.

CDR3: CASSILHRGLREQYV. Here the CDR3 DNA reads TGTGCCAGCAGTATATTACACAGGGGGCTACGCGAGCAGTACGTC. The chain employs TRBV6-5 and TRBJ2-7, with TRBD1 matching 9 bases. The junction had 11 bases not matched to a gene; V was cut back by 5 bases and J by 6 bases. The length of the CDR3 is 15 residues. Per germline, CDR1 MNHEY and CDR2 SVGAGI.

This sequence joins TRBV19 and TRBJ2-7; 10 bases map to TRBD1. After removal of 5 bases from V and 1 base from J, the junction contained 5 bases not matched to a gene. CDR3 length: 15 residues. Germline CDR1 and CDR2: LNHDA and SQIVND (reference sequence). The CDR3 reads CASSPRTGGSYEQYF. CDR3 nucleotides: TGTGCCAGTAGTCCGAGGACAGGGGGGTCCTACGAGCAGTACTTC.

The V and J genes are TRBV7-2 and TRBJ2-7; TRBD2 agrees at 10 bases. The germline CDR1 and CDR2 sequences are SGHTA and FQGNSA. This CDR3 has 15 amino acids. Trimming removed 1 base from V and 4 bases from J; junction bases left unmatched: 4. Here the CDR3 reads CASSLVGTSVYEQYF. DNA of the CDR3: TGTGCCAGCAGCTTAGTGGGGACTAGCGTTTACGAGCAGTACTTC.